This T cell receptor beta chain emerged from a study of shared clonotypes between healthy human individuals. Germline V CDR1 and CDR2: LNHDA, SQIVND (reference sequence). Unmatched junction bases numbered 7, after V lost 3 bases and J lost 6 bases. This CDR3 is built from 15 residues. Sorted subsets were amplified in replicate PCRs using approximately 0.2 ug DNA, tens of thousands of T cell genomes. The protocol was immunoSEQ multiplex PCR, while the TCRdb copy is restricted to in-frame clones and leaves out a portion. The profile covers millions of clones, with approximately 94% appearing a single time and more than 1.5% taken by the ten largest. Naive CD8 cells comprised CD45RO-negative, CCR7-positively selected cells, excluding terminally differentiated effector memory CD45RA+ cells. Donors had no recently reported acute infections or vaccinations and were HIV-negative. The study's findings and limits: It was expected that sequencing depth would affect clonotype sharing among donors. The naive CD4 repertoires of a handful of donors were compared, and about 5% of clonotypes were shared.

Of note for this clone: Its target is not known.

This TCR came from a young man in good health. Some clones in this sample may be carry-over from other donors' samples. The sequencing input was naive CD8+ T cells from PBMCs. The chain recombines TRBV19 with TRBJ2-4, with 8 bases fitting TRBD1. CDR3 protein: CASSMDRASGNIQYF. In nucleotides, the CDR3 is TGTGCCAGTAGTATGGACAGGGCTTCGGGAAACATTCAGTACTTC.